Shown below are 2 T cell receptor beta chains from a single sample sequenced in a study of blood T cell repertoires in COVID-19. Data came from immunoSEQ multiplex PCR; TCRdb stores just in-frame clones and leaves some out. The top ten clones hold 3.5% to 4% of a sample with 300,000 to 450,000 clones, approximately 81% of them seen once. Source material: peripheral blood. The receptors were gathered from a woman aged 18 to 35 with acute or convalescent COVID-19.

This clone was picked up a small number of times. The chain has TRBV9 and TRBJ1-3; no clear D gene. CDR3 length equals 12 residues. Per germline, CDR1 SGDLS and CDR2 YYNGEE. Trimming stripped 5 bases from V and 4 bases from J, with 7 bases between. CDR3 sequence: CASSAQGNTIYF. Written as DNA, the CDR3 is TGTGCCAGCAGTGCTCAGGGAAACACCATATATTTT.

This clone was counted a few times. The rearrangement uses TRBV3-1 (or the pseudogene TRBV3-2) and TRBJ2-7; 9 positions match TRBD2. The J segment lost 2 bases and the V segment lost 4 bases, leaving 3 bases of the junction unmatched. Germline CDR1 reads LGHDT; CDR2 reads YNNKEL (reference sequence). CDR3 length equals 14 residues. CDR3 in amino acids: CASSRTSVAYEQYF. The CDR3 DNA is TGTGCCAGCAGCCGGACTAGCGTGGCCTACGAGCAGTACTTC.